This T cell receptor beta chain was identified during a study of cytomegalovirus exposure and HLA in healthy donors. Study observations and caveats: For most subjects, TCR beta sequences were reported to predict HLA-A and HLA-B alleles with accuracy.

The V gene lost 4 bases and the J gene lost 2 bases, with 5 bases spanning the gap. Germline V gene sequence: CDR1 MGHRA, CDR2 YSYEKL. The CDR3 totals 12 residues. The PCR employed 60 Vbeta primers together with 13 Jbeta primers. Using immunoSEQ multiplex PCR, the repertoire was profiled, and TCRdb retains in-frame clones only, with some absent. The sample includes 100,000 to 150,000 clones, 75% to 85% seen only once; the top ten take 1%. In the case of this clone: Its specificity is not known.

This clonotype was obtained from a middle-aged man in good health and CMV-seronegative. The sequencing input was PBMCs. This chain connects TRBV4-1 to TRBJ2-5; D possibly corresponds to TRBD1 (5 bases). The CDR3 DNA is TGCGCCAGCAGCCGGACACAAGAGACCCAGTACTTC. This encodes CASSRTQETQYF.